This T cell receptor beta chain came from a study of vaccination effects on CD4 cells after COVID-19. Study overall: Convalescent patients, a few in all, were sampled both early and late after vaccination.

About this clone itself: Its antigen is unknown.

Sequenced by immunoSEQ multiplex PCR; TCRdb stores in-frame clones only, minus some. The sample shows some 15,000 clones, about 74% of them seen only once. V lost 4 bases to trimming and J lost 4 bases, with 10 bases between them. Germline CDR1 and CDR2: KGHSH and LQKENI. The CDR3 consists of 13 residues. Antigen-specific CD4+ T cells were expanded (with viral peptide pools) by the ViraFEST assay ahead of sequencing. The culture ran for nine to eleven days, and then CD4+ T cells were isolated. By PCR, the person was confirmed to have had SARS-CoV-2 infection between March and December 2020. Each person got two doses of an mRNA SARS-CoV-2 vaccine, BNT162b2 or mRNA-1273. On both days 3 and 7, half of the culture medium was replaced with IL-2 medium.

This TCR derives from a human donor who had a prior SARS-CoV-2 infection. Sequenced material: CD4+ T cells from PBMCs cultured with HCoV-NL63 spike peptides, taken after COVID-19 vaccination. This sequence joins TRBV18 and TRBJ1-2; D not certain. CDR3 residues: CASSRDARYGYTF. The DNA for the CDR3 is TGTGCCAGCTCACGGGATGCTCGCTATGGCTACACCTTC.